This T cell receptor beta chain was recorded in a study of Graves' ophthalmopathy and Graves' hyperthyroidism. As concerns this clonotype: Its antigen is undetermined.

Findings of the study overall: In predicting ophthalmopathy progression, the model reached about 71% sensitivity and roughly 74% specificity.

The CDR3 is 16 amino acids. The ends were cut back, 5 bases at V and 0 bases at J, with 13 bases in the middle. Germline CDR1 KGHDR, CDR2 SFDVKD. As the template, RNA transcripts were used to amplify TCR beta CDR3 regions. RT-PCR with HTBI primers came first, then second-round multiplex PCR. TCRdb redid the calling of the multiplex PCR reads with MiXCR, one entry per CDR3 protein. The data contain over a million distinct CDR3 sequences, about 35% of them singletons. The study excluded patients with other autoimmune diseases, uncontrolled infections, pregnancy or lactation. Thyroid ultrasound, orbital computed tomography, TRAb, serum thyroxine and clinical symptoms formed the basis of diagnosis.

V usage is TRBV24-1 and J usage is TRBJ1-5, with D uncertain. The sequencing input was peripheral blood or thyroid tissue (not recorded which). The receptor's source is an adult man with Graves' hyperthyroidism. The CDR3 spells CATSGANTDSNQPQHF. DNA for the CDR3: TGTGCCACCAGTGGCGCTAACACTGATAGCAATCAGCCCCAGCATTTT.